This entry concerns a single T cell receptor (beta chain). Its antigen has not been determined. Per-nucleotide qualities are absent, and no much larger clonotype sits a single base away. In total, just over 650 healthy bone marrow donors made up the cohort. At the time of sampling, all cohort members were nominally healthy, though unrecorded immune exposures were likely present. The donor tested CMV seropositive and was one of the 289 seropositive cohort members. Each donor provided a peripheral blood sample, and peripheral blood mononuclear cells were used for TCR beta sequencing. The Qiagen DNeasy Blood Extraction Kit was used to extract genomic DNA from the blood cell samples. Library method: the immunoSEQ multiplex PCR assay. For the multiplex PCR, a mixture combining 60 forward primers for TCR Vbeta segments and 13 reverse primers for TCR Jbeta segments was used. A multiplex PCR assay on genomic DNA amplified the CDR3 region of rearranged TCR beta genes. The amplified TCR beta libraries were sequenced on the Illumina HiSeq System as 87-base-pair reads. The authors' pipeline ran thus. A later analysis counted about 80 million unique TCR beta chains across the 670 or so repertoires, and 10 million to 12 million of these chains were shared by at least two donors. Raw reads were error-corrected and collapsed into unique sequences by a nearest-neighbor algorithm in which closely related sequences were merged to remove PCR and sequencing errors. To assign V, D and J gene segments, CDR3 sequences were aligned to IMGT reference sequences. Each retained sequence needed at least a six-nucleotide match to both a V gene segment and a J gene segment. A rearrangement counted as productive if the CDR3 had no stop codons and remained in frame with V and J, and every other rearrangement counted as non-productive. CDR3 was defined by IMGT convention, running from the second conserved V-encoded cysteine to the conserved J-encoded phenylalanine. Sequences without an unambiguous match to a single V gene segment were excluded from the earlier analysis of over 500 of the donors. In an earlier analysis of roughly 500 of the donors, V segments were called functional above 56.7% productive rearrangements and were called segregating when the between-donor standard deviation exceeded 5%. A statistical classification framework was built for diagnosing cytomegalovirus status from the catalog of TCR beta chain sequences. In a later analysis, V and J genes were assigned by comparing TCR nucleotide sequences against IMGT/GENE-DB human TR gene sequences. The TCRdist pipeline was used in a later analysis to assign CDR3 sequences and most-parsimonious VDJ recombination scenarios. In a later analysis, each TCR beta chain was defined by its CDR3 amino acid sequence together with its V-gene family, and reads without a unique V-gene family were excluded. In a later analysis, some 600 highly shared, low-generation-probability nucleotide sequences were removed to address suspected cross-contamination and a sequencing artifact. In a later analysis, a clonal expansion index was calculated for each public chain from normalized within-repertoire ranks of inferred template counts. Generation probabilities in a later analysis came from a VDJ recombination model fitted to out-of-frame rearrangements, and those results were checked against IGoR. A later analysis scored TCR-TCR, TCR-HLA and TCR-CMV co-occurrence with hypergeometric tests, applying a repertoire-size bias correction to TCR pairs. False discovery rates were estimated in a later analysis by permuting HLA or CMV assignments 20 times. In a later analysis, co-occurring TCRs were grouped with DBSCAN, and TCRdist sequence similarity was added when clustering was performed within HLA-allele-positive subsets. Repertoires with fewer than 30,000 or more than 120,000 public chains were left out of co-occurrence clustering, as were about 5 repertoires with anomalous nucleotide sharing. The immuneACCESS repertoire file appears here via TCRdb, limited to in-frame rearrangements. These files lack a portion of the clones; in checked studies, under half of the deficit traces to unresolved V genes, and the cause of the others is not known. V and J calls and clone size follow that table, whereas D and trimming were derived from the DNA. The sample has fewer than 150,000 clones on record, around 82% of them singletons. In total, the top ten clones hold under 7.5% of the sample.

The germline V gene (reference sequence) supplies CDR1 MNHNY and CDR2 SVGAGI. The CDR3 runs 15 residues from the cysteine to the phenylalanine. Only the CDR3 part of the read is kept: 45 bases, read in frame from the first base. Unmatched junction bases come to 3, with V trimmed by 0 bases and J by 2 bases. The data were taken from a study of cytomegalovirus exposure and HLA in healthy donors listed by TCRdb under 2017. The study in broad terms: An earlier analysis of roughly 630 of the donors reported more than 250 Gb of sequence data and approximately 110 million unique TCR beta sequences from about 179 million T cells. Across some 400 genotyped donors of the cohort, an average of approximately 200,000 unique TCR beta nucleotide sequences per donor were sequenced, and roughly a sixth of those sequences were non-productive. The aim of the study was to test whether cataloging public T cell receptors could identify signatures of past pathogen exposure. The genetic ancestry cluster associated with self-reported Caucasian donors included roughly 84% of the roughly 410 genotyped donors. High-throughput TCR immunosequencing, statistical association of individual TCRs with disease status, and machine learning were combined to predict cytomegalovirus infection status. Donor age, sex, ethnicity and CMV serostatus were compiled together with the repertoire data. Typing coverage varied by locus: roughly 629-640 donors for A, B, C, DRB1 and DQB1; around 560 for DQA1; more than 600 for DPA1; approximately 470 for DPB1. Genome-wide SNP genotypes for about 60% of the 666 donors were used in a later genetic analysis, which treated that subset as a discovery cohort. In an earlier analysis of roughly 600 of the donors, high-throughput TCR beta sequencing was used to judge whether each TCR beta V gene segment behaved as functional or pseudogenic. Class I and class II HLA loci were covered by the typing at four-digit resolution. An early release covering just under 650 HLA-typed donors comprised approximately 300 gigabases of sequencing data and some 79 million unique TCR sequences. A handful of DR-DQ haplotypes were handled as single units for association and clustering because linkage in the cohort was strong. A later analysis re-analyzed previously published TCR beta repertoires from 660 or so donors and added high-resolution HLA genotyping to study TCR occurrence patterns. In addition to the first cohort of 666 subjects, a separate validation cohort of some 120 different subjects was used. The study used immunosequencing to profile the T cell repertoires of approximately 640 subjects and linked those repertoires to cytomegalovirus serostatus. Every repertoire in the discovery cohort had been generated on one and the same sequencing platform. The later analysis used no new phenotypic data to find candidate immune exposures, relying instead on TCR beta sequences and their occurrence across donors.

Broad study findings and their caveats: Compared with the roughly 700-donor mean, donors in an Asian-associated ancestry cluster had fewer N-insertions in productive TCRs, according to a later genetic analysis. A later analysis found that HLA-associated TCR beta chains were more clonally expanded and had lower generation probabilities than equally common non-associated chains. Most TCR sequences were observed very rarely across donors, whereas some public TCRs were present in many individuals. The sequencing pipeline was judged likely to have produced a cluster of highly shared sequence variants as a technical artifact. CMV serostatus was the only immune exposure information available for the cohort. Linkage disequilibrium might explain the correlated functional status among segregating V segments, but an unknown experimental factor could not be excluded. Some IMGT-functional V segments, including TRBV6-2 and TRBV6-3, could not be distinguished by the 87-base-pair reads and were therefore excluded. An earlier analysis of 587 of the donors showed that most TCR beta V segments appeared in productive rearrangements either about 90% or about 30% of the time, which broadly matched IMGT annotations. Several of the top co-occurrence clusters appeared to be linked to parvovirus B19, influenza, CMV and Epstein-Barr virus, according to a later analysis. Roughly uniform sequencing depth across donors was assumed in presence/absence analyses, although this assumption may not hold. In a later analysis, some 18,000 TCR beta sequences were associated with specific HLA alleles at a false discovery rate of 0.05. Because HLA typing was unavailable for some donors at each locus, only the typed subset was used in association tests. According to a later analysis, most CMV-associated TCR beta chains appeared to be HLA-restricted, and the HLA associations seemed to be driven largely by CMV exposure. The study gave a list of more than 150 TCR beta chains associated with cytomegalovirus. In a later analysis, the rate of TCR association differed among HLA loci, with DRB1 alleles having the most associated TCRs and HLA-C alleles having the fewest. A few of the identified cytomegalovirus-associated TCR beta chains were confirmed in vitro to be specific for cytomegalovirus antigens. A further reported finding was that TCR beta sequences accurately predicted the HLA-A and HLA-B alleles for most subjects in the first cohort. V-gene and J-gene trimming of TCR beta chains was associated with a missense DCLRE1C variant in a later genetic analysis, and the association was replicated in an independent cohort. Cytomegalovirus status was reported to be diagnosed by the classifier with high specificity and sensitivity in both the original and validation cohorts. About 17 rarely observed V segments, including chromosome 9 orphons, were excluded from the earlier analysis of just under 600 of the donors because counts were too low. According to the authors, the approach could potentially be generalized to other disease states and immunological phenotypes. Strong co-occurrence of HLA alleles, especially DR and DQ, made assigning TCR associations to individual alleles difficult. In this cohort, only TCR beta chains were sequenced, and detectable features were limited by the absence of alpha or paired-chain data.

The chain couples TRBV6-6 to TRBJ1-2; TRBD1 fits 7 bases in the junction. The specimen was PBMCs. This clonotype originated in a man aged 35 to 55 in good health and CMV-seropositive. CDR3 sequence: CASSYSSGQNYGYTF. Here is the DNA: TGTGCCAGCAGTTACTCTTCGGGACAGAACTATGGCTACACCTTC.